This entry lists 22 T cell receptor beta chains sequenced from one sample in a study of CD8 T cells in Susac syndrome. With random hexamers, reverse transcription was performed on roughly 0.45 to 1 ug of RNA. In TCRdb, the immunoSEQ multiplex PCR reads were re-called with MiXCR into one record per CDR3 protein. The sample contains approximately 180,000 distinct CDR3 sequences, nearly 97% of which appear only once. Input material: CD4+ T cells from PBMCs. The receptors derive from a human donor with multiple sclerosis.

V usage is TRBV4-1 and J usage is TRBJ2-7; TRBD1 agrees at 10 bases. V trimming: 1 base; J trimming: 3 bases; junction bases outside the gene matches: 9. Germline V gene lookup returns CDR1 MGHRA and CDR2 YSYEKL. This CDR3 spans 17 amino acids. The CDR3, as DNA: TGCGCCAGCAGCCAAGGGGAATTGGGGACAGGGGTCTACGAGCAGTACTTC. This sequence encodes CASSQGELGTGVYEQYF.

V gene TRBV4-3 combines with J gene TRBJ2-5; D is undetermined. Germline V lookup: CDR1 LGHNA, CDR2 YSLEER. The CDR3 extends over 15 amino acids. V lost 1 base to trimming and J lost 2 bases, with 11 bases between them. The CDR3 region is CASSQAAENQETQYF. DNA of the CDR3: TGCGCCAGCAGCCAAGCGGCAGAAAATCAAGAGACCCAGTACTTC.

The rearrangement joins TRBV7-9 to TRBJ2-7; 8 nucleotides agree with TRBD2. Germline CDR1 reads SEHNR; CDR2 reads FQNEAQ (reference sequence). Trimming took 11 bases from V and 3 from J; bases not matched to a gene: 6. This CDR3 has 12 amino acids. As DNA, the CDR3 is TGTGCCTGGACTAGCCTCCTCTACGAGCAGTACTTC. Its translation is CAWTSLLYEQYF.

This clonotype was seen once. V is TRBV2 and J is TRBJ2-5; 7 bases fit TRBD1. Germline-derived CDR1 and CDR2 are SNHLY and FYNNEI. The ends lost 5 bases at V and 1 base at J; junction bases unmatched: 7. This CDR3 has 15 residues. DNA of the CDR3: TGTGCCAGCAGTCGACAGGGATCAGCCCAAGAGACCCAGTACTTC. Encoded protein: CASSRQGSAQETQYF.

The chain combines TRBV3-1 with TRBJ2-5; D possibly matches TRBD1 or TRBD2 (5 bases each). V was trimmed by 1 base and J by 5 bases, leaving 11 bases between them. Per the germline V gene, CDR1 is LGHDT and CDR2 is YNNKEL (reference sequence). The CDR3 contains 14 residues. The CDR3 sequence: CASSQVRGRETQYF. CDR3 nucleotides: TGTGCCAGCAGCCAAGTACGGGGCCGGGAGACCCAGTACTTC.

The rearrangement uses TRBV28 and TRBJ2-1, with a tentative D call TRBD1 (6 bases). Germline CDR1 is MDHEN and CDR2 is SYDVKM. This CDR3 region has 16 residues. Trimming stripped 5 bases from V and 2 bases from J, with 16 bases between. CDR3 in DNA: TGTGCCAGCAGTCCACGAGCCGGGACACCCTACAATGAGCAGTTCTTC. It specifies CASSPRAGTPYNEQFF.

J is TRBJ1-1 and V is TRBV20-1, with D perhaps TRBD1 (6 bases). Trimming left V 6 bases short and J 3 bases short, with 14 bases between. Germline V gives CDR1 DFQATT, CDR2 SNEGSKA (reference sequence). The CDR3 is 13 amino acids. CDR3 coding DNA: TGCAGTGCCCTAGGGGGGTTGGACACTGAAGCTTTCTTT. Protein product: CSALGGLDTEAFF.

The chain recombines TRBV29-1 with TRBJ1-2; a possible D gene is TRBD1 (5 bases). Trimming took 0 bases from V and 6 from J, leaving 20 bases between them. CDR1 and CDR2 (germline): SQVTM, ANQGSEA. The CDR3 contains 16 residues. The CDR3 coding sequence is TGCAGCGTTGAAGATCGGGGGGACGCCGTAAGGGATGGCTACACCTTC. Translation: CSVEDRGDAVRDGYTF.

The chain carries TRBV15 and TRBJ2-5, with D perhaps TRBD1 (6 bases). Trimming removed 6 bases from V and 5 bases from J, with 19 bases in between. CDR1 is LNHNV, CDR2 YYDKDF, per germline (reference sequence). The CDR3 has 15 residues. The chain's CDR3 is CATRVTGKTLETQYF. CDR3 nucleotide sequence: TGTGCCACCAGAGTGACAGGAAAGACCCTTGAGACCCAGTACTTC.

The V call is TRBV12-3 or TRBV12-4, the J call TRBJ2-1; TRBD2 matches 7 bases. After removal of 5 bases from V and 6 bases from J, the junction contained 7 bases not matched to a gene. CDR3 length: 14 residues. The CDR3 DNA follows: TGTGCCAGCAGTGGAGCGGGGTTTATCAATGAGCAGTTCTTC. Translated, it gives CASSGAGFINEQFF.

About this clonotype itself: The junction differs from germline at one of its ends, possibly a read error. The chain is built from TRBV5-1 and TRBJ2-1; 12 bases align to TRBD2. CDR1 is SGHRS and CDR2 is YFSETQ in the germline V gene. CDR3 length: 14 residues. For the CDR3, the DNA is TGCGCCAGCAGCGCGGAGACTAGCGGGGGACCGTCGGTCTTC. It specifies CASSAETSGGPSVF.

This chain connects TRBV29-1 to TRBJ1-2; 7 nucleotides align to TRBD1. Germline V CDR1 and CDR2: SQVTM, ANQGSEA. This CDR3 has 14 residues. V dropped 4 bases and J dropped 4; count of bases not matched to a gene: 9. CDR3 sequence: CSVGEGGKGYGYTF. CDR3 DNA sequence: TGCAGCGTTGGTGAAGGGGGCAAGGGCTATGGCTACACCTTC.

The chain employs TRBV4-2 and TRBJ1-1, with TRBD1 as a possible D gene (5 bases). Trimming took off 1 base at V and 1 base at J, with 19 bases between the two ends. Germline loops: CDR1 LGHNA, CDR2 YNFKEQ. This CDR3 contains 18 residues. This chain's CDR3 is CASSQGNYGGRRNTEAFF. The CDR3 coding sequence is TGTGCCAGCAGCCAAGGCAACTACGGGGGACGGAGGAACACTGAAGCTTTCTTT.

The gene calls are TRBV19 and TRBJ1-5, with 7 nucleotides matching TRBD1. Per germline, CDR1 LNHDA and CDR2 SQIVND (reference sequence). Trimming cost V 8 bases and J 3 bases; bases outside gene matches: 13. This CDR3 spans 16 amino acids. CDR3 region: CASGRSTGLSNQPQHF. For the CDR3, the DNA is TGTGCCAGTGGACGATCGACAGGGCTATCCAATCAGCCCCAGCATTTT.

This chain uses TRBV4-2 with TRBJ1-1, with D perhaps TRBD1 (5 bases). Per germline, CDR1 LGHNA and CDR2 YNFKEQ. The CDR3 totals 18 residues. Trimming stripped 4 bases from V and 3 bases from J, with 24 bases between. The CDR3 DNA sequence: TGTGCCAGCAGCCGGAATAGGGGCCGAGGGGTGGCGGACACTGAAGCTTTCTTT. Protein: CASSRNRGRGVADTEAFF.

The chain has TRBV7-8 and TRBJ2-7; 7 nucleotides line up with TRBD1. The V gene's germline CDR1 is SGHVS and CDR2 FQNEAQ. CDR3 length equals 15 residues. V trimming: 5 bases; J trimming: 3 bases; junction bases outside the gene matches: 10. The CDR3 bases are TGTGCCAGCAGCACTGGACAGGCATCCCACTACGAGCAGTACTTC. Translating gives CASSTGQASHYEQYF.

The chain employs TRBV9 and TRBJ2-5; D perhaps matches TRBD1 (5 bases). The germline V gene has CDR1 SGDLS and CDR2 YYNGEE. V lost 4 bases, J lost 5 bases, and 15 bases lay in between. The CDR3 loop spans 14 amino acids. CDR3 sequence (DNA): TGTGCCAGCAGCCCAGAGTGGGGCGCGGAGACCCAGTACTTC. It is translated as CASSPEWGAETQYF.

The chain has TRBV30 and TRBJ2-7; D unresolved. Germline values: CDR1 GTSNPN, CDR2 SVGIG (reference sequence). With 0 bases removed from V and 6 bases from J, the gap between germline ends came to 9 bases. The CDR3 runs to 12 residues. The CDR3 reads CAWSVRGPEQYF. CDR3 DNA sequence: TGTGCCTGGAGTGTACGAGGTCCCGAGCAGTACTTC.

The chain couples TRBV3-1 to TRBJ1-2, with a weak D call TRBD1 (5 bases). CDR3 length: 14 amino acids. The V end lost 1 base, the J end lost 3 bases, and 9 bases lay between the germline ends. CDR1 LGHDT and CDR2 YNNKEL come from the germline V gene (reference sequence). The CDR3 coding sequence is TGTGCCAGCAGCCAAGCCGGGACGGACTATGGCTACACCTTC. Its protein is CASSQAGTDYGYTF.

The CDR3 region is CASSLETAAYYGYTF. CDR3 DNA sequence: TGTGCCAGCAGTTTAGAGACAGCAGCCTACTATGGCTACACCTTC. V and J are TRBV12-3 or TRBV12-4 and TRBJ1-2; D possibly corresponds to TRBD1 (5 bases). The ends were cut back, 1 base at V and 3 bases at J, with 12 bases in the middle. This CDR3 region has 15 residues.

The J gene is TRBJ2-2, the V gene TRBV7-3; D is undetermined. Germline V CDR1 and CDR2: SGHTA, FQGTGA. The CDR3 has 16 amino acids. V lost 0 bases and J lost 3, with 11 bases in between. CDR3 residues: CASSLTGKSHTGELFF. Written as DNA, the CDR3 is TGTGCCAGCAGCTTAACGGGGAAATCCCACACCGGGGAGCTGTTTTTT. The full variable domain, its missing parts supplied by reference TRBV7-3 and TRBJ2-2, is GAGVSQTPSNKVTEKGKYVELRCDPISGHTALYWYRQSLGQGPEFLIYFQGTGAADDSGLPNDRFFAVRPEGSVSTLKIQRTERGDSAVYLCASSLTGKSHTGELFFGEGSRLTVL.

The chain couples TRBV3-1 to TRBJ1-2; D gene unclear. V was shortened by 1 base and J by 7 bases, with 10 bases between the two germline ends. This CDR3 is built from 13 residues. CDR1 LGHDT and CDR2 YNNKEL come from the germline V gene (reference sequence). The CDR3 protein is CASSQAYGGGYTF. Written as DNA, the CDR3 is TGTGCCAGCAGCCAAGCATATGGAGGTGGCTACACCTTC.